This is a list of T cell receptor beta chains from one sample in a study of T-cell reconstitution after alpha-beta-depleted transplantation in children. Each CDR3 protein is one row after TCRdb ran MiXCR on the PCR reads. Among approximately 640,000 distinct CDR3 sequences listed, 15% to 20% were seen once. The sample here was PBMCs from the stem cell graft donor, taken from the stem cell graft. The receptors stem from a human donor who donated a stem cell graft to a child with acute myeloid leukemia. Each CDR3 is given with its conserved first and last residue. D genes are given only for firm matches. Clone size, where shown, is once, few, many, or a class for clones that have expanded.

abundance: few; j_gene: TRBJ2-3; d_gene: TRBD2; len: 17; v_gene: TRBV6-5; CDR3aa: CASSYAELGGGTDTQYF; CDR3nt: TGTGCCAGCAGTTACGCGGAGTTGGGGGGGGGCACAGATACGCAGTATTTT
abundance: many; j_gene: TRBJ2-7; d_gene: .; len: 14; v_gene: TRBV7-2; CDR3aa: CASRPGTDSYEQYF; CDR3nt: TGTGCCAGCAGACCTGGGACGGACTCCTACGAGCAGTACTTC
abundance: .; j_gene: TRBJ2-3; d_gene: .; len: 19; v_gene: TRBV12-3/TRBV12-4; CDR3aa: CASRPRDFIGPTSTDTQYF; CDR3nt: TGTGCCAGCAGGCCGCGGGACTTCATCGGACCGACCAGCACAGATACGCAGTATTTT
abundance: many; j_gene: TRBJ1-1; d_gene: .; len: 12; v_gene: TRBV20-1; CDR3aa: CSARAPTDEAFF; CDR3nt: TGCAGTGCTAGAGCCCCGACTGATGAAGCTTTCTTT
abundance: many; j_gene: TRBJ1-4; d_gene: .; len: 12; v_gene: TRBV7-2; CDR3aa: CASSSPERKLFF; CDR3nt: TGTGCCAGCAGCTCTCCCGAACGGAAACTGTTTTTT
abundance: many; j_gene: TRBJ2-1; d_gene: .; len: 13; v_gene: TRBV6-2/TRBV6-3; CDR3aa: CASSHGPYNEQFF; CDR3nt: TGTGCCAGCAGTCACGGGCCATACAATGAGCAGTTCTTC
abundance: .; j_gene: TRBJ2-6; d_gene: .; len: 17; v_gene: TRBV7-8; CDR3aa: CASSSERIPSGANVLTF; CDR3nt: TGTGCCAGCAGCTCCGAGCGTATCCCCTCTGGGGCCAACGTCCTGACTTTC
abundance: few; j_gene: TRBJ2-3; d_gene: TRBD2; len: 16; v_gene: TRBV6-1; CDR3aa: CASSATKRGGRDTQYF; CDR3nt: TGTGCCAGCAGTGCGACTAAGCGGGGGGGCCGGGATACGCAGTATTTT
abundance: .; j_gene: TRBJ2-1; d_gene: .; len: 15; v_gene: TRBV5-1; CDR3aa: CASSLELTGFNEQFF; CDR3nt: TGCGCCAGCAGCTTGGAGCTGACAGGATTCAATGAGCAGTTCTTC
abundance: once; j_gene: TRBJ2-3; d_gene: .; len: 15; v_gene: TRBV20-1; CDR3aa: CSASRPGDATDTQYF; CDR3nt: TGCAGTGCTAGCCGACCGGGGGATGCCACAGATACGCAGTATTTT
abundance: .; j_gene: TRBJ2-3; d_gene: .; len: 15; v_gene: TRBV21-1; CDR3aa: CASSKWQGGTDTQYF; CDR3nt: TGTGCCAGCAGCAAATGGCAGGGAGGCACAGATACGCAGTATTTT
abundance: .; j_gene: TRBJ2-5; d_gene: .; len: 16; v_gene: TRBV15; CDR3aa: CATTKQGWLTQETQYF; CDR3nt: TGTGCCACCACAAAGCAGGGGTGGTTAACTCAAGAGACCCAGTACTTC
abundance: many; j_gene: TRBJ1-1; d_gene: .; len: 14; v_gene: TRBV7-2; CDR3aa: CASSLEGTRTEAFF; CDR3nt: TGTGCCAGCAGCTTAGAGGGGACGCGCACTGAAGCTTTCTTT
abundance: few; j_gene: TRBJ1-4; d_gene: .; len: 16; v_gene: TRBV28; CDR3aa: CASSTSSTVTSEKLFF; CDR3nt: TGTGCCAGCAGCACCTCCTCGACAGTGACGAGTGAAAAACTGTTTTTT
abundance: .; j_gene: TRBJ1-5; d_gene: TRBD1; len: 15; v_gene: TRBV18; CDR3aa: CASSSGQGAYQPQHF; CDR3nt: TGTGCCAGCTCATCTGGGCAGGGGGCTTATCAGCCCCAGCATTTT
abundance: many; j_gene: TRBJ2-5; d_gene: .; len: 12; v_gene: TRBV7-2; CDR3aa: CASSLVGGTQYF; CDR3nt: TGTGCCAGCAGCTTAGTGGGAGGGACCCAGTACTTC
abundance: many; j_gene: TRBJ1-4; d_gene: TRBD1; len: 12; v_gene: TRBV20-1; CDR3aa: CAGTATNEKLFF; CDR3nt: TGCGCCGGGACAGCAACTAATGAAAAACTGTTTTTT
abundance: many; j_gene: TRBJ2-7; d_gene: TRBD1; len: 14; v_gene: TRBV15; CDR3aa: CATSRTGTGYEQYF; CDR3nt: TGTGCCACCAGCAGAACCGGGACAGGCTACGAGCAGTACTTC
abundance: few; j_gene: TRBJ2-2; d_gene: .; len: 18; v_gene: TRBV20-1; CDR3aa: CSANPPPVPSKDTGELFF; CDR3nt: TGCAGTGCTAACCCACCCCCTGTCCCGAGCAAAGATACCGGGGAGCTGTTTTTT
abundance: few; j_gene: TRBJ2-3; d_gene: TRBD2; len: 17; v_gene: TRBV7-2; CDR3aa: CASSFPKGLAGTDTQYF; CDR3nt: TGTGCCAGCAGCTTCCCGAAGGGACTAGCGGGCACAGATACGCAGTATTTT
abundance: many; j_gene: TRBJ1-5; d_gene: .; len: 13; v_gene: TRBV12-3/TRBV12-4; CDR3aa: CASSYDMGWPQHF; CDR3nt: TGTGCCAGCAGCTATGACATGGGCTGGCCCCAGCATTTT
abundance: few; j_gene: TRBJ2-2; d_gene: .; len: 12; v_gene: TRBV29-1; CDR3aa: CSAERSTGELFF; CDR3nt: TGCAGCGCTGAACGCTCCACCGGGGAGCTGTTTTTT
abundance: many; j_gene: TRBJ1-1; d_gene: .; len: 13; v_gene: TRBV10-3; CDR3aa: CAISGAQDTEAFF; CDR3nt: TGTGCCATCAGTGGGGCCCAAGACACTGAAGCTTTCTTT
abundance: many; j_gene: TRBJ2-7; d_gene: .; len: 12; v_gene: TRBV29-1; CDR3aa: CSVGTGSYEQYF; CDR3nt: TGCAGCGTGGGGACGGGCTCCTACGAGCAGTACTTC
abundance: .; j_gene: TRBJ2-7; d_gene: TRBD1; len: 19; v_gene: TRBV11-1; CDR3aa: CASSRIPTDRGRRTYEQYF; CDR3nt: TGTGCCAGCAGCCGGATACCAACGGACAGGGGGCGAAGGACCTACGAGCAGTACTTC
abundance: many; j_gene: TRBJ1-1; d_gene: .; len: 13; v_gene: TRBV20-1; CDR3aa: CSARGTWETEAFF; CDR3nt: TGCAGTGCTAGAGGGACATGGGAGACTGAAGCTTTCTTT
abundance: few; j_gene: TRBJ2-1; d_gene: .; len: 14; v_gene: TRBV12-3/TRBV12-4; CDR3aa: CASSMGGPGNEQFF; CDR3nt: TGTGCCAGCAGTATGGGGGGGCCCGGCAATGAGCAGTTCTTC
abundance: many; j_gene: TRBJ2-1; d_gene: TRBD2; len: 13; v_gene: TRBV29-1; CDR3aa: CSVTSGGGSEQFF; CDR3nt: TGCAGCGTCACCTCCGGGGGGGGCTCTGAGCAGTTCTTC
abundance: few; j_gene: TRBJ2-1; d_gene: TRBD1; len: 16; v_gene: TRBV7-2; CDR3aa: CASSLFGTGVPGEQFF; CDR3nt: TGTGCCAGCAGCTTATTCGGGACAGGGGTACCGGGTGAGCAGTTCTTC
abundance: .; j_gene: TRBJ2-5; d_gene: TRBD1; len: 15; v_gene: TRBV18; CDR3aa: CASSPGQGTQETQYF; CDR3nt: TGTGCCAGCTCACCGGGACAGGGGACGCAAGAGACCCAGTACTTC
abundance: few; j_gene: TRBJ1-1; d_gene: TRBD1; len: 13; v_gene: TRBV24-1; CDR3aa: CATSDDGQGEAFF; CDR3nt: TGTGCCACCAGTGATGACGGACAGGGCGAAGCTTTCTTT
abundance: few; j_gene: TRBJ1-1; d_gene: TRBD1; len: 11; v_gene: TRBV2; CDR3aa: CASIQGTEAFF; CDR3nt: TGTGCCAGCATACAGGGGACTGAAGCTTTCTTT
abundance: few; j_gene: TRBJ1-6; d_gene: .; len: 15; v_gene: TRBV5-1; CDR3aa: CASSFGEAYNSPLHF; CDR3nt: TGCGCCAGCAGCTTTGGGGAAGCCTATAATTCACCCCTCCACTTT
abundance: many; j_gene: TRBJ2-3; d_gene: TRBD1; len: 13; v_gene: TRBV20-1; CDR3aa: CSAIGQGPVTQYF; CDR3nt: TGCAGTGCTATTGGACAGGGCCCTGTTACGCAGTATTTT
abundance: .; j_gene: TRBJ1-2; d_gene: .; len: 15; v_gene: TRBV7-9; CDR3aa: CASSLVGAENYGYTF; CDR3nt: TGTGCCAGCAGCTTAGTAGGGGCCGAAAACTATGGCTACACCTTC
abundance: few; j_gene: TRBJ1-5; d_gene: .; len: 13; v_gene: TRBV29-1; CDR3aa: CSVSDRSNQPQHF; CDR3nt: TGCAGCGTTTCGGACAGAAGCAATCAGCCCCAGCATTTT
abundance: many; j_gene: TRBJ2-3; d_gene: .; len: 14; v_gene: TRBV20-1; CDR3aa: CSAAPGFYTDTQYF; CDR3nt: TGCAGTGCGGCCCCGGGGTTCTACACAGATACGCAGTATTTT
abundance: .; j_gene: TRBJ2-3; d_gene: .; len: 14; v_gene: TRBV2; CDR3aa: CASTRLASTDTQYF; CDR3nt: TGTGCCAGTACAAGGCTAGCAAGCACAGATACGCAGTATTTT
abundance: .; j_gene: TRBJ2-3; d_gene: .; len: 16; v_gene: TRBV12-3/TRBV12-4; CDR3aa: CASSFRVSHSTDTQYF; CDR3nt: TGTGCCAGCAGTTTTAGGGTTAGCCATAGCACAGATACGCAGTATTTT